This TCR beta chain derives from a study of blood T cells in healthy people across ages. Total RNA was extracted at no less than 5.5 micrograms per sample. About this clonotype: Its specificity is unknown.

Study results and limitations: Aged donors had fewer naive CD4+ cells and lower diversity than long-lived donors.

Then a second PCR, running about 7 to 11 cycles, was carried out with a sample-barcoded 5' primer and a J-beta primer mix. TCRdb reprocessed the 5' RACE reads with MiXCR, giving one entry per CDR3 protein. The table has 1.8 million or so distinct CDR3 sequences, 35% to 50% seen once. Germline V gene sequence: CDR1 DFQATT, CDR2 SNEGSKA (reference sequence). The CDR3 consists of 15 residues. The V segment lost 5 bases and the J segment 4 bases; nucleotides outside the gene matches: 8. The source material was blood. The sequence was obtained from a human donor in good health. The genes are TRBV20-1 and TRBJ1-5, with 10 bases that match TRBD1. This CDR3 is CSAWDRTGGNQPQHF. CDR3 bases: TGCAGTGCTTGGGATCGGACAGGGGGAAATCAGCCCCAGCATTTT.